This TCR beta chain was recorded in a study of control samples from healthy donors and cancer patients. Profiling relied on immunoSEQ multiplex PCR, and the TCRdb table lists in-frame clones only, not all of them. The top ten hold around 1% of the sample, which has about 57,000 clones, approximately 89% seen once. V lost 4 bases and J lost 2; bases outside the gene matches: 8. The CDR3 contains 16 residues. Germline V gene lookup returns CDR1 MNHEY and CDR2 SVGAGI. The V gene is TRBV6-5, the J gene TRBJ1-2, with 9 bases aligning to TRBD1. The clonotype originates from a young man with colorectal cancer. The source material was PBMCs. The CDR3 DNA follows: TGTGCCAGCAGTTTCTATGGAGGACAGGGGAACTATGGCTACACCTTC. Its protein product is CASSFYGGQGNYGYTF.